Below, one T cell receptor beta chain is given with its context. This sample is drawn from a study of blood T cell repertoires in COVID-19. Study context: PBMCs, B-cell-depleted T cells, or T cells were the source of the cDNA or gDNA that made up the material.

Participants, roughly 18 to 90 years old, spanned approximately 25 US areas. CDR3 size: 17 residues. The V gene's germline CDR1 is SGDLS and CDR2 YYNGEE. The V end lost 0 bases, the J end lost 2 bases, and 17 bases lay between the germline ends. How the authors handled the data: Reference gene primer amplification gave nucleated cell count estimates. Libraries were prepared by immunoSEQ multiplex PCR; TCRdb keeps only in-frame clonotypes and omits some of them. V and J calls and clone size follow that table, whereas D and trimming were derived from the DNA. The sample lists some 140,000 clones; roughly 84% were seen once.

Sequencing input: PBMCs or T cells enriched from blood (not recorded which). The chain has TRBV9 and TRBJ1-2, with TRBD1 as a possible D gene (5 bases). The receptor comes from a man aged 35-49 years with acute COVID-19. This CDR3 is CASSVGVSWGENYGYTF. DNA for the CDR3: TGTGCCAGCAGCGTAGGTGTATCTTGGGGGGAGAACTATGGCTACACCTTC.